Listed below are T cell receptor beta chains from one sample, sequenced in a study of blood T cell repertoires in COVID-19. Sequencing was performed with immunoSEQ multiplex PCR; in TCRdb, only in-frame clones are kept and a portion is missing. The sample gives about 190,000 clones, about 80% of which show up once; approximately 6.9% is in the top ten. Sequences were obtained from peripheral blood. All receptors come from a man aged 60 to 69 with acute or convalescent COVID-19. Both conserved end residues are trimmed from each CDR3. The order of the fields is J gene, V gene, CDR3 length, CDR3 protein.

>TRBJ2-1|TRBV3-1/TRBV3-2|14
ASSHFSGGAPNEQF
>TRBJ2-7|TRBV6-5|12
ASSYINPGSEQY
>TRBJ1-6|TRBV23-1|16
ASSHRGARGSYNSPLH
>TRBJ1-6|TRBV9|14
ASSDGTGFVNSPLH
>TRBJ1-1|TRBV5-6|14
ASSPGPATLNTEAF
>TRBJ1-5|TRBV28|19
ASSPIHRGQKFGYSNQPQH
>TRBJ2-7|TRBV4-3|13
ASSPWGGSSYEQY
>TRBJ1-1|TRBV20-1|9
SSKPNTEAF
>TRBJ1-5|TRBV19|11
ASSIIPNQPQH
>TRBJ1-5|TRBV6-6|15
ASSPGTGPASNQPQH
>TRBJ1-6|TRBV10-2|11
ASSQGGPYFLH
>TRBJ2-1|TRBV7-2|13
ASSLDRGGYNEQF
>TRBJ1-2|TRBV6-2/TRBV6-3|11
ASSYVQGQVNT
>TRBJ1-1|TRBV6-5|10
AVSGTGPEAF
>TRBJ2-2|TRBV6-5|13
ATYRGTGEPRELF
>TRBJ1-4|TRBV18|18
ASSPVPPVSPRATNEKLF
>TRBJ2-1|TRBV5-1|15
ASSLGLAGSSYNEQF
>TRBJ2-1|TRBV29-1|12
SVVGSGSRNEQF
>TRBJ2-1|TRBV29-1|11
SGGGLAGNEQF
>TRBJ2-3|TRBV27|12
ASSHRGPTDTQY
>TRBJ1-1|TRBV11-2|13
ASSFRPGQGTEAF
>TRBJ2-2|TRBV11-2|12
ASSSQGTAGELF
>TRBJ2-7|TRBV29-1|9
SVGLLGEQY
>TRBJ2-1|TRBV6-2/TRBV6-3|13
ASSYSDRVRNEQF
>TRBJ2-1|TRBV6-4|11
APGGLSYNEQF
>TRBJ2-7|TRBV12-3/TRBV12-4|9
ASSLLQEQY
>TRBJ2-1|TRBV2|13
ATSAAGGPGNEQF
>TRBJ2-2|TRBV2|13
ASTTSGGFTRELF
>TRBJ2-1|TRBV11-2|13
ASSLGLIANNEQF
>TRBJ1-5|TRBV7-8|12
ASSLGRRNQPQH
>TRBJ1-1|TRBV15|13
ATSSALLGGAEAF
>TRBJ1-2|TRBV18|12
ASSPPETPVGYT
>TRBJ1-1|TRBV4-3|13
ASSQDQSPDTEAF
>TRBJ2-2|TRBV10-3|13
ATGNSGGWAGELF
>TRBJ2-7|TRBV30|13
AYLGLAAGRYEQY
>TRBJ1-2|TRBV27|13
ASSPPGGPNYGYT
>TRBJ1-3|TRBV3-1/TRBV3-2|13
ASSQGLVTGNTIY
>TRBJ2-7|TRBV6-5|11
ASRTSGTYEQY
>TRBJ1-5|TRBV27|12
ASSLQGLNQPQH
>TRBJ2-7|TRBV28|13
ASSLSISGAYEQY
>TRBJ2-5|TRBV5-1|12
ASSPTGYGRAQY